Presented here are 30 T cell receptor beta chains from one specimen sequenced in a study of PD-L1 blockade in urothelial cancer. Time point meaning: pretreatment peripheral blood. Sequencing was performed with immunoSEQ multiplex PCR; in TCRdb, only in-frame clones are kept and a portion is missing. The table records about 52,000 clones, more than 75% of them present only once. The sequencing here drew on PBMCs, taken around atezolizumab (anti-PD-L1) treatment. These receptors originate from a man in his fifties or sixties with urothelial cancer.

This clone has just one count. V gene TRBV6-5 combines with J gene TRBJ2-2, with a weak D call TRBD2 (5 bases). Germline values: CDR1 MNHEY, CDR2 SVGAGI. V was clipped by 6 bases and J by 4 bases, with 15 bases between them. The CDR3 is 15 amino acids. CDR3: CASSSGRAGTGELFF. DNA for the CDR3: TGTGCCAGCAGCTCCGGGCGGGCGGGCACCGGGGAGCTGTTTTTT.

The genes are TRBV11-1 and TRBJ2-7; TRBD2 might be the D (5 bases). V lost 3 bases and J lost 1, with 10 bases in between. This CDR3 contains 14 residues. Germline loops: CDR1 SGHAT, CDR2 FQDESV (reference sequence). Here the CDR3 reads CASSFDRESYEQYF. The CDR3 DNA sequence: TGTGCCAGCAGCTTCGACCGGGAATCCTACGAGCAGTACTTC.

J is TRBJ1-1 and V is TRBV6-1, with D possibly matching TRBD1 (6 bases). The CDR3 is 15 amino acids. Germline V CDR1 and CDR2: MNHNS, SASEGT. The ends were cut back, 7 bases at V and 1 base at J, with 16 bases in the middle. CDR3 region: CASTRSAGANTEAFF. The CDR3 DNA is TGTGCCAGCACGAGATCAGCGGGGGCGAACACTGAAGCTTTCTTT.

The chain combines TRBV30 with TRBJ1-4, with D unresolved. The germline V gene encodes CDR1 GTSNPN and CDR2 SVGIG (reference sequence). The CDR3 extends over 15 amino acids. Trimming cost V 0 bases and J 10 bases, with 18 bases left between them. The CDR3 loop is CAWSVLELASGKLFF. For the CDR3, the DNA is TGTGCCTGGAGTGTACTAGAGCTTGCCTCTGGAAAACTGTTTTTT.

The chain recombines TRBV7-2 with TRBJ2-6; tentative D call: TRBD2 (5 bases). From germline, CDR1 is SGHTA and CDR2 FQGNSA. The CDR3 spans 16 residues. Trimming removed 6 bases from V and 2 bases from J, with 14 bases in between. The CDR3 here is CASSPSIGTGANVLTF. The DNA of the CDR3 is TGTGCCAGCAGTCCAAGTATCGGGACTGGGGCCAACGTCCTGACTTTC.

The chain carries TRBV5-1 and TRBJ2-1, with 9 bases that match TRBD1. Losses at the gene ends were 4 bases for V and 4 bases for J; bases not matched to a gene: 18. The CDR3 runs 19 residues. The germline gives CDR1 SGHRS, CDR2 YFSETQ. CDR3 bases: TGCGCCAGCAGCCCCCTACAGGGGGCGGAAAGGGTCCCTTACAATGAGCAGTTCTTC. This translates into CASSPLQGAERVPYNEQFF.

This clone was seen a few times. V gene TRBV27 combines with J gene TRBJ2-7; 11 bases map to TRBD2. The CDR3 is 16 amino acids. J gave up 2 bases and V 6 bases, and 9 bases lay outside the gene matches. The V gene's germline CDR1 is MNHEY and CDR2 SMNVEV (reference sequence). In DNA form, the CDR3 reads TGTGCCAGCAGACCACTAGCGGGAGCTGGGGCCTACGAGCAGTACTTC. Its protein product is CASRPLAGAGAYEQYF.

The CDR3 sequence is CASSITGGAAKNIQYF. The CDR3 coding sequence is TGTGCCAGCAGCATAACAGGGGGCGCGGCCAAAAACATTCAGTACTTC. The chain combines TRBV5-6 with TRBJ2-4; 9 bases line up with TRBD1. CDR1 and CDR2 from the germline V gene are SGHDT and YYEEEE. Germline trimming cut 4 bases from V and 1 base from J; bases unmatched to any gene: 6. The CDR3 has 16 residues.

The chain uses TRBV5-1 and TRBJ2-5; 9 bases map to TRBD2. Germline CDR1 SGHRS, CDR2 YFSETQ. With 0 bases clipped from V and 1 base from J, the junction kept 4 bases outside the gene matches. CDR3 size: 16 residues. The CDR3 coding sequence is TGCGCCAGCAGCTTGGCTCCTAGCGGGATCCAAGAGACCCAGTACTTC. This encodes CASSLAPSGIQETQYF.

This clone was recorded once. This chain joins TRBV7-6 and TRBJ2-2; perhaps TRBD2 as D (5 bases). The CDR3 is 15 residues long. CDR1 SGHVS and CDR2 FNYEAQ come from the germline V gene. Trimming pared 5 bases from V and 4 bases from J, leaving 14 bases between. The CDR3 region has the DNA TGTGCCAGCAGCCTGACTACCCTGAGCACCGGGGAGCTGTTTTTT. Its translation: CASSLTTLSTGELFF.

Of note for this clone: Other DNA sequences of this sample code for an identical CDR3. The rearrangement uses TRBV5-6 and TRBJ2-7, with D unresolved. Germline V gene lookup returns CDR1 SGHDT and CDR2 YYEEEE. Trimming cost V 1 base and J 5 bases, with 10 bases left between them. This CDR3 has 13 amino acids. CDR3 DNA: TGTGCCAGCAGCTTGAGGCGGAACAACGAGCAGTACTTC. It yields the protein CASSLRRNNEQYF.

This clone was observed a single time. The chain has TRBV10-2 and TRBJ1-1; TRBD1 might be the D (6 bases). The germline V gene encodes CDR1 WSHSY and CDR2 SAAADI. The CDR3 consists of 15 residues. The ends were cut back, 5 bases at V and 1 base at J, with 14 bases in the middle. The CDR3 nucleotides read TGCGCCAGCAGTAAAGGGGGGGCAAGGAACACTGAAGCTTTCTTT. This sequence encodes CASSKGGARNTEAFF.

In its sample, this clone was seen a few times. The chain has TRBV28 and TRBJ2-5; 16 bases are a match to TRBD2. This CDR3 has 16 amino acids. V shed 6 bases and J 5 bases; nucleotides not matched to a gene: 6. Germline-derived CDR1 and CDR2 are MDHEN and SYDVKM. DNA for the CDR3: TGTGCCAGCAGGATGGGGACTAGCGGGAGGGGGGAGACCCAGTACTTC. Amino acid sequence: CASRMGTSGRGETQYF.

V is TRBV2 and J is TRBJ1-3; unclear D gene. V was shortened by 3 bases and J by 8 bases, with 5 bases between the two germline ends. CDR3 length: 11 residues. Germline assignment: CDR1 SNHLY and CDR2 FYNNEI. As DNA, the CDR3 is TGTGCCAGCAGTGATCGGGACACCATATATTTT. Translated: CASSDRDTIYF.

The chain has TRBV10-2 and TRBJ2-7; D might be TRBD2 (5 bases). V lost 6 bases to trimming and J lost 6 bases, with 12 bases between them. Germline CDR1 is WSHSY and CDR2 is SAAADI. The CDR3 is 12 residues long. The CDR3, as DNA: TGCGCCAGCAGGGGGAACAGCGGCGAGCAGTACTTC. As protein: CASRGNSGEQYF.

V gene TRBV30 combines with J gene TRBJ2-7; D might be TRBD2 (7 bases). This CDR3 region has 15 residues. Between the trimmed V and J ends, which lost 3 bases and 3 bases, there was a span of 18 bases. Germline V gene lookup returns CDR1 GTSNPN and CDR2 SVGIG (reference sequence). The CDR3 here is CAWRKRGGGVYEQYF. In nucleotides, the CDR3 is TGTGCCTGGAGAAAACGGGGAGGGGGAGTCTACGAGCAGTACTTC.

V usage is TRBV6-6 and J usage is TRBJ2-7; 9 bases map to TRBD2. The CDR3 is made up of 15 amino acids. Germline V gene sequence: CDR1 MNHNY, CDR2 SVGAGI (reference sequence). The V and J ends lost 2 bases and 7 bases, in that order; junction bases with no gene match: 9. In nucleotides, the CDR3 is TGTGCCAGCAGTTACGATTCGGTAGCGGGGGTTGAGCAGTACTTC. This encodes CASSYDSVAGVEQYF.

The chain combines TRBV6-5 with TRBJ2-5; the D gene is possibly TRBD1 (6 bases). The CDR3 totals 14 residues. Trimming cost V 6 bases and J 4 bases, with 15 bases left between them. The germline V gene encodes CDR1 MNHEY and CDR2 SVGAGI. CDR3 sequence (DNA): TGTGCCAGCAGCCCCAGGGGTCGCTTAGAGACCCAGTACTTC. The encoded protein is CASSPRGRLETQYF.

The J gene is TRBJ2-7, the V gene TRBV7-6; maybe TRBD2 (6 bases). The CDR3 has 16 amino acids. Germline CDR1 reads SGHVS; CDR2 reads FNYEAQ. V was pared by 1 base and J by 2 bases, with 15 bases between. This chain's CDR3 is CASSLGWGEEAYEQYF. The DNA for the CDR3 is TGTGCCAGCAGCTTAGGTTGGGGGGAGGAAGCCTACGAGCAGTACTTC.

This chain connects TRBV30 to TRBJ1-3; D remains unclear. Trimming left V 0 bases short and J 0 bases short, with 6 bases between. This CDR3 is built from 14 residues. CDR1 is GTSNPN, CDR2 SVGIG, per germline (reference sequence). The CDR3: CAWSVTSSGNTIYF. In nucleotides, the CDR3 is TGTGCCTGGAGTGTTACTAGCTCTGGAAACACCATATATTTT. Complete variable domain (other parts from reference TRBV30 and TRBJ1-3): SQTIHQWPATLVQPVGSPLSLECTVEGTSNPNLYWYRQAAGRGLQLLFYSVGIGQISSEVPQNLSASRPQDRQFILSSKKLLLSDSGFYLCAWSVTSSGNTIYFGEGSWLTVV.

This sequence joins TRBV14 and TRBJ2-3, with unresolved D. Trimming stripped 4 bases from V and 11 bases from J, with 13 bases between. CDR1 and CDR2 (germline): SGHDN, FVKESK. This CDR3 comprises 12 residues. This CDR3 is CASSPSSHRQYF. The CDR3 DNA reads TGTGCCAGCAGCCCCTCGAGTCATAGGCAGTATTTT. Full variable domain (remainder filled in from reference TRBV14 and TRBJ2-3): EAGVTQFPSHSVIEKGQTVTLRCDPISGHDNLYWYRRVMGKEIKFLLHFVKESKQDESGMPNNRFLAERTGGTYSTLKVQPAELEDSGVYFCASSPSSHRQYFGPGTRLTVL.

With respect to this clone: Other DNA sequences within the sample encode an identical CDR3. V gene TRBV19 combines with J gene TRBJ2-3; 12 bases agree with TRBD2. Unmatched junction bases numbered 0, after V lost 2 bases and J lost 0 bases. There are 16 residues in the CDR3. Germline V lookup: CDR1 LNHDA, CDR2 SQIVND (reference sequence). CDR3 in amino acids: CASSILAGGSTDTQYF. The CDR3 DNA follows: TGTGCCAGTAGTATACTAGCGGGGGGGAGCACAGATACGCAGTATTTT.

This clone was seen just once. This chain uses TRBV9 with TRBJ2-7, with a weak D call TRBD1 (6 bases). In germline, CDR1 is SGDLS, CDR2 YYNGEE. With 3 bases removed from V and 7 bases from J, the gap between germline ends came to 17 bases. This CDR3 region has 14 residues. The CDR3: CASSEQGGTDEQYF. The CDR3, as DNA: TGTGCCAGCAGCGAACAGGGTGGAACTGATGAGCAGTACTTC. Full variable domain (remainder filled in from reference TRBV9 and TRBJ2-7): DSGVTQTPKHLITATGQRVTLRCSPRSGDLSVYWYQQSLDQGLQFLIQYYNGEERAKGNILERFSAQQFPDLHSELNLSSLELGDSALYFCASSEQGGTDEQYFGPGTRLTVT.

The chain is built from TRBV28 and TRBJ1-2; D is ambiguous. CDR1 MDHEN and CDR2 SYDVKM come from the germline V gene. The CDR3 spans 15 residues. The V end lost 3 bases, the J end lost 1 base, and 12 bases lay between the germline ends. CDR3 nucleotides: TGTGCCAGCAGTTTCCCATCTGTCTATAACTATGGCTACACCTTC. Translated: CASSFPSVYNYGYTF.

V gene TRBV25-1 combines with J gene TRBJ2-1; TRBD2 aligns across 15 bases. V gave up 8 bases and J gave up 3 bases; unmatched junction bases: 2. This CDR3 has 15 amino acids. Germline V gene sequence: CDR1 MGHDK, CDR2 SYGVNS. Here the CDR3 DNA reads TGTGCCAGCCGGACTAGCGGGAGGGACTACAATGAGCAGTTCTTC. Protein sequence: CASRTSGRDYNEQFF.

This clone was observed a handful of times. V and J are TRBV20-1 and TRBJ2-1; D remains ambiguous. This CDR3 has 11 amino acids. Germline CDR1 is DFQATT and CDR2 is SNEGSKA (reference sequence). V lost 6 bases to trimming and J lost 4 bases, with 7 bases between them. The CDR3 is CSAVLYNEQFF. In DNA, the CDR3 is TGCAGTGCCGTCCTATACAATGAGCAGTTCTTC.

This clone was seen a handful of times. The chain couples TRBV9 to TRBJ2-3; TRBD1 matches at 9 bases. Trimming removed 3 bases from V and 0 bases from J; junction bases left unmatched: 11. The CDR3 covers 18 residues. CDR1 is SGDLS, CDR2 YYNGEE, per germline. CDR3 sequence (DNA): TGTGCCAGCAGCGACCCGGGAACAGGGGGCGATAGCACAGATACGCAGTATTTT. It is translated as CASSDPGTGGDSTDTQYF.

The chain links TRBV27 to TRBJ2-5; 13 nucleotides align to TRBD2. The tail of the sequence fits TRBJ2-7 better, so the J call may be wrong. CDR3 length: 15 amino acids. CDR1 and CDR2 from the germline V gene are MNHEY and SMNVEV (reference sequence). CDR3 coding DNA: TGTGCCAGCAGTTACACTAGCGGGAGGGCCTACGAGCAGTACTTC. Protein sequence: CASSYTSGRAYEQYF.

The V gene is TRBV9, the J gene TRBJ1-3; D is possibly TRBD1 (6 bases). Germline lookup yields CDR1 SGDLS and CDR2 YYNGEE. Trimming took 3 bases from V and 3 from J, leaving 13 bases between them. There are 15 residues in the CDR3. CDR3 nucleotides: TGTGCCAGCAGCGGAACGGACAGATTTGGAAACACCATATATTTT. Encoded protein: CASSGTDRFGNTIYF.

The chain carries TRBV27 and TRBJ2-5; no firm D call. V was clipped by 6 bases and J by 1 base, with 9 bases between them. The CDR3 is 13 amino acids. Germline V lookup: CDR1 MNHEY, CDR2 SMNVEV (reference sequence). The CDR3 DNA reads as TGTGCCAGCAGAGTGAGGAGCCAAGAGACCCAGTACTTC. This translates into CASRVRSQETQYF.